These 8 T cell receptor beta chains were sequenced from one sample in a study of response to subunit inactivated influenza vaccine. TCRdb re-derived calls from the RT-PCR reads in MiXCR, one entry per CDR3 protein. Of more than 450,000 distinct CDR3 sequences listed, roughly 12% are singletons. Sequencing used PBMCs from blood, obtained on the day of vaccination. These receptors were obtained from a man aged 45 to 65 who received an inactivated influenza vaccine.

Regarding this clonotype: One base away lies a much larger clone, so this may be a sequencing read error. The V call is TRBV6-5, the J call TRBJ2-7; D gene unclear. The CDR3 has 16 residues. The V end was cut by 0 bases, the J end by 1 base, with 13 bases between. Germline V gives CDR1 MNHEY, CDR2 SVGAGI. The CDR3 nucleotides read TGTGCCAGCAGTTACTCCCAGGCTGTAAGATCCTACGAGCAGTACTTC. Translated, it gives CASSYSQAVRSYEQYF.

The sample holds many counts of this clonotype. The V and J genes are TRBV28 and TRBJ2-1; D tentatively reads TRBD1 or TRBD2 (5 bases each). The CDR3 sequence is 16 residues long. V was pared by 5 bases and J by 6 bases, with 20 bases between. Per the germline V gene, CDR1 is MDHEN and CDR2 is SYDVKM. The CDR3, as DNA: TGTGCCAGCAGTCTAACTATGGGGGTCAGGCGCAATGAGCAGTTCTTC. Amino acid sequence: CASSLTMGVRRNEQFF.

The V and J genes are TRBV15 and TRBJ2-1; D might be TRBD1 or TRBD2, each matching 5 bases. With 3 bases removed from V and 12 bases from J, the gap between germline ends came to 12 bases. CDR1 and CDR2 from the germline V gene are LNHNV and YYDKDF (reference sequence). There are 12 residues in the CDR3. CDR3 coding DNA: TGTGCCACCAGCAGGGGGGTCTGGTCGCAGTTCTTC. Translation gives CATSRGVWSQFF.

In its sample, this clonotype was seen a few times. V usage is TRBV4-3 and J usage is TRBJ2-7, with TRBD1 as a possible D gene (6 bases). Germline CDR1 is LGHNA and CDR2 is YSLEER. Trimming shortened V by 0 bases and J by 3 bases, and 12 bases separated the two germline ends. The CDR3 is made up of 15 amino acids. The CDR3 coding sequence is TGCGCCAGCAGCCAAGAGTTCCCGACAGGCTACGAGCAGTACTTC. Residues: CASSQEFPTGYEQYF.

Here the CDR3 reads CAWSALAGVDTQYF. In DNA, the CDR3 is TGTGCCTGGAGTGCGCTAGCGGGAGTAGATACGCAGTATTTT. The chain has TRBV30 and TRBJ2-3; 10 positions agree with TRBD2. J gave up 5 bases and V 1 base, and 3 bases lay outside the gene matches. The germline CDR1 and CDR2 sequences are GTSNPN and SVGIG (reference sequence). This CDR3 has 14 amino acids.

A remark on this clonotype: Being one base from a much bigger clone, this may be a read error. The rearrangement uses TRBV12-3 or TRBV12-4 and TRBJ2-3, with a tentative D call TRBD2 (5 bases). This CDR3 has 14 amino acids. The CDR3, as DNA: TGTGCCAGCAGTATACGGGGATCCACAGATACGCAGTCTTTT. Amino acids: CASSIRGSTDTQSF.

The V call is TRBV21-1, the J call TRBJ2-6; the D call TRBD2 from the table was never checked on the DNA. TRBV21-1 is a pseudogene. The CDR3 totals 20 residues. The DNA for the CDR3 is TGTGCCAGCAGCAAAGTAAGGGAAGAAGCGGGAGTCTCTGGGGCCAACGTCCTGACTTTC. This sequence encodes CASSKVREEAGVSGANVLTF.

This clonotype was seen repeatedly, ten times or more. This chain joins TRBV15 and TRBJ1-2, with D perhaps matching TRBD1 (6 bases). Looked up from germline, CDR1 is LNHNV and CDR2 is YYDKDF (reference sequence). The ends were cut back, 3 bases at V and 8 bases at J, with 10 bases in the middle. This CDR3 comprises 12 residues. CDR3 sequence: CATSRNRVGYTF. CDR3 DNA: TGTGCCACCAGCAGGAACAGGGTCGGCTACACCTTC. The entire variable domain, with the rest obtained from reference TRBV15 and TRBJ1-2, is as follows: DAMVIQNPRYQVTQFGKPVTLSCSQTLNHNVMYWYQQKSSQAPKLLFHYYDKDFNNEADTPDNFQSRRPNTSFCFLDIRSPGLGDTAMYLCATSRNRVGYTFGSGTRLTVV.